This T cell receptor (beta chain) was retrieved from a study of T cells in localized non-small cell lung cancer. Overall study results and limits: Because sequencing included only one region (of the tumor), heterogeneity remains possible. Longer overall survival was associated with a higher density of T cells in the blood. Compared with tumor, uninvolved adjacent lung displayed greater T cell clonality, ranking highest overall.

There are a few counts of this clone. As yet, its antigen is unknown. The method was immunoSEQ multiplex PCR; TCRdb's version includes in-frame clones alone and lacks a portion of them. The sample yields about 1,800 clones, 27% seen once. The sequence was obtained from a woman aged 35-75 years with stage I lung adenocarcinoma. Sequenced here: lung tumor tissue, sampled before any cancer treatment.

The CDR3 loop reads CAWTRGADGANVLTF. In DNA form, the CDR3 reads TGTGCCTGGACCAGGGGCGCGGATGGGGCCAACGTCCTGACTTTC. The chain uses TRBV30 and TRBJ2-6; TRBD1 might be the D (6 bases). Trimming removed 4 bases at V and 3 bases at J, with 13 bases between. Germline V CDR1 and CDR2: GTSNPN, SVGIG (reference sequence). The CDR3 covers 15 residues.